The subject of this entry is one T cell receptor beta chain. Its antigen is currently unknown. These data come from a study of a mutant IDH1 vaccine in newly diagnosed glioma. Study information: Therapy received beforehand was radiotherapy, temozolomide, or both, with most patients given both.

Regarding time point: week 23, last vaccination. All doses held 300 ug of mutant IDH1 20-mer peptide, with topical imiquimod. This table comes from immunoSEQ multiplex PCR, and its TCRdb copy is limited to in-frame clones, with some not included. Of about 30,000 clones listed, roughly 90% are singletons. This CDR3 is 13 amino acids long. Germline V gene data show CDR1 as SQVTM and CDR2 as ANQGSEA. Trimming stripped 4 bases from V and 4 bases from J, with 13 bases between. The source of this sequence is a man aged 40-55 years with glioma. The sample was PBMCs, taken from a glioma patient whose treatment included an IDH1 peptide vaccine. This chain joins TRBV29-1 and TRBJ1-2; possibly TRBD1 for D (5 bases). The CDR3: CSVAVATGYGYTF. The CDR3 bases are TGCAGCGTTGCCGTAGCCACAGGCTATGGCTACACCTTC.